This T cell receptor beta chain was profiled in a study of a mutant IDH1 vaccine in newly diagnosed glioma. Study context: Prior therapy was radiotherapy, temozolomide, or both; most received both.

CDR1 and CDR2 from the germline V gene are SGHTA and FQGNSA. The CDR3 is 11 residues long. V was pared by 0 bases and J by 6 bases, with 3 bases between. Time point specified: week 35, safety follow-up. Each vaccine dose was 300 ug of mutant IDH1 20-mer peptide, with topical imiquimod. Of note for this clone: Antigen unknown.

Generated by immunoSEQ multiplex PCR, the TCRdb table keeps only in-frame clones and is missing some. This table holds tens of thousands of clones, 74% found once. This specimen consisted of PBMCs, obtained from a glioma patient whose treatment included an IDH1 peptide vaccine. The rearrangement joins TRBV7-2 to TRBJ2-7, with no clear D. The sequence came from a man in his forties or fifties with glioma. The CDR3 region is CASSLATEQYF. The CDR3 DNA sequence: TGTGCCAGCAGCTTAGCGACCGAGCAGTACTTC.